The 26 T cell receptor beta chains below come from one sample, sequenced in a study of T cell responses to AZD1222 COVID-19 vaccine. Profiled with immunoSEQ multiplex PCR; TCRdb holds only in-frame clones, not every one. The data show 150,000 or so clones, approximately 89% seen once. The source was peripheral blood, collected on day 0 of AZD1222 vaccination. All receptors derive from an adult in good health.

The genes are TRBV10-3 and TRBJ1-2; 9 bases line up with TRBD1. The J segment lost 4 bases and the V segment lost 4 bases, leaving 13 bases of the junction unmatched. This CDR3 is 17 amino acids long. CDR1 is ENHRY, CDR2 SYGVKD, per germline. CDR3 loop: CAISGGDRAFNSYGYTF. CDR3 sequence (DNA): TGTGCCATCAGTGGGGGGGACAGGGCCTTCAACTCCTATGGCTACACCTTC.

This chain joins TRBV24-1 and TRBJ1-2; 7 nucleotides align to TRBD1. The CDR3 spans 14 residues. CDR1 and CDR2 from the germline V gene are KGHDR and SFDVKD. With 3 bases clipped from V and 4 bases from J, the junction kept 4 bases outside the gene matches. CDR3 sequence (DNA): TGTGCCACCAGTGATAACAGGGGCGGCTATGGCTACACCTTC. Its protein product is CATSDNRGGYGYTF.

The chain's CDR3 is CASSEWREGSYEQYF. The CDR3 DNA reads as TGCGCCAGCAGTGAGTGGCGGGAGGGGTCCTACGAGCAGTACTTC. J is TRBJ2-7 and V is TRBV10-1, with 9 positions matching TRBD2. This CDR3 spans 15 amino acids. Germline CDR1 is WNHNN and CDR2 is SYGVQD (reference sequence). The trim removed 1 base at V and 1 base at J, leaving 2 bases unmatched.

V and J are TRBV6-6 and TRBJ1-5; no reliable D call. Germline assignment: CDR1 MNHNY and CDR2 SVGAGI (reference sequence). This CDR3 is built from 16 residues. The V gene lost 6 bases and the J gene lost 0 bases, with 15 bases spanning the gap. The CDR3 sequence: CASRQQQSNSNQPQHF. The CDR3 coding sequence is TGTGCCAGCAGACAACAGCAATCCAATAGCAATCAGCCCCAGCATTTT.

The CDR3 is CASSPSPKGAKFSYNEQFF. CDR3 nucleotide sequence: TGTGCCAGCAGCCCTAGTCCAAAGGGGGCAAAATTCAGCTACAATGAGCAGTTCTTC. This chain uses TRBV7-9 with TRBJ2-1, with 7 nucleotides matching TRBD1. Germline values: CDR1 SEHNR, CDR2 FQNEAQ (reference sequence). After removal of 5 bases from V and 3 bases from J, the junction contained 19 bases not matched to a gene. The CDR3 loop spans 19 amino acids.

The chain uses TRBV12-5 and TRBJ2-3, with D hard to call. Germline lookup yields CDR1 LGHNT and CDR2 FRNRAP. This CDR3 has 13 amino acids. Trimming cost V 5 bases and J 0 bases, with 6 bases left between them. The CDR3 spells CASGPGSTDTQYF. The DNA for the CDR3 is TGTGCTAGTGGTCCCGGTAGCACAGATACGCAGTATTTT.

The chain links TRBV6-5 to TRBJ1-1; 7 bases match TRBD1. Germline V CDR1 and CDR2: MNHEY, SVGAGI. There are 12 residues in the CDR3. J gave up 8 bases and V 3 bases, and 3 bases lay outside the gene matches. Here the CDR3 reads CASSYLTGEAFF. In DNA, the CDR3 is TGTGCCAGCAGTTATTTGACAGGGGAAGCTTTCTTT.

The chain carries TRBV29-1 and TRBJ1-2; the D gene is possibly TRBD1 (5 bases). Per germline, CDR1 SQVTM and CDR2 ANQGSEA. Between the trimmed V and J ends, which lost 5 bases and 8 bases, there was a span of 27 bases. CDR3 size: 16 residues. CDR3 sequence reads: CSVRPFRGATGEGYTF. In DNA form, the CDR3 reads TGCAGCGTTCGGCCCTTTCGAGGGGCCACTGGGGAGGGCTACACCTTC. The full variable domain, with the rest looked up from reference TRBV29-1 and TRBJ1-2, is SAVISQKPSRDICQRGTSLTIQCQVDSQVTMMFWYRQQPGQSLTLIATANQGSEATYESGFVIDKFPISRPNLTFSTLTVSNMSPEDSSIYLCSVRPFRGATGEGYTFGSGTRLTVV.

The V and J genes are TRBV19 and TRBJ2-7; 9 positions agree with TRBD2. Germline V gene data show CDR1 as LNHDA and CDR2 as SQIVND (reference sequence). With 8 bases clipped from V and 4 bases from J, the junction kept 12 bases outside the gene matches. CDR3 length: 15 residues. The CDR3 loop reads CASSPIAGVFYEQYF. As DNA, the CDR3 is TGTGCCAGTTCTCCAATAGCGGGAGTTTTTTACGAGCAGTACTTC.

The gene calls are TRBV15 and TRBJ1-2; D unclear. CDR3 length equals 14 residues. V gave up 0 bases and J gave up 7 bases, with 12 bases separating them. Germline values: CDR1 LNHNV, CDR2 YYDKDF (reference sequence). Here the CDR3 reads CATSRDLGPLGYTF. The CDR3 DNA follows: TGTGCCACCAGCAGAGATCTCGGGCCCCTTGGCTACACCTTC.

V usage is TRBV11-2 and J usage is TRBJ2-1; 8 nucleotides align to TRBD2. J was trimmed by 5 bases and V by 3 bases; bases with no gene match: 12. Germline lookup yields CDR1 SGHAT and CDR2 FQNNGV. The CDR3 extends over 17 amino acids. CDR3 amino acids: CASSLEAAGASHNEQFF. In DNA form, the CDR3 reads TGTGCCAGCAGCTTGGAGGCAGCGGGAGCTTCCCACAATGAGCAGTTCTTC.

The rearrangement joins TRBV7-3 to TRBJ2-7, with 13 bases fitting TRBD2. The CDR3 covers 15 residues. CDR1 and CDR2 (germline): SGHTA, FQGTGA. V lost 5 bases, J lost 3 bases, and 4 bases stayed unmatched. This chain's CDR3 is CASSPGLAGVYEQYF. The CDR3 bases are TGTGCCAGCAGCCCCGGACTAGCGGGGGTCTACGAGCAGTACTTC.

The chain recombines TRBV9 with TRBJ2-5; the match to TRBD1 covers 8 bases. Germline-derived CDR1 and CDR2 are SGDLS and YYNGEE. The CDR3 covers 15 residues. V gave up 2 bases and J gave up 0 bases; unmatched junction bases: 3. This CDR3 is CASSVRTGYQETQYF. Written as DNA, the CDR3 is TGTGCCAGCAGCGTGAGGACAGGGTACCAAGAGACCCAGTACTTC.

The chain is built from TRBV19 and TRBJ1-5; D unclear. Germline V CDR1 and CDR2: LNHDA, SQIVND (reference sequence). With 4 bases removed from V and 10 bases from J, the gap between germline ends came to 14 bases. CDR3 length equals 13 residues. Written as DNA, the CDR3 is TGTGCCAGTAGTACAACTCCTCGGGAACCCCAGCATTTT. It yields the protein CASSTTPREPQHF.

V gene TRBV9 combines with J gene TRBJ1-2; D remains ambiguous. V dropped 4 bases and J dropped 4 bases, with 20 bases sitting between them. Germline V gene data show CDR1 as SGDLS and CDR2 as YYNGEE. CDR3 length: 16 amino acids. CDR3 sequence: CASSPAPGPSPYGYTF. The CDR3 bases are TGTGCCAGCAGCCCCGCCCCGGGCCCTTCCCCCTATGGCTACACCTTC. The full variable domain, in which reference TRBV9 and TRBJ1-2 provide the parts outside the CDR3, is DSGVTQTPKHLITATGQRVTLRCSPRSGDLSVYWYQQSLDQGLQFLIQYYNGEERAKGNILERFSAQQFPDLHSELNLSSLELGDSALYFCASSPAPGPSPYGYTFGSGTRLTVV.

In nucleotides, the CDR3 is TGCGCCAGCAGTGAGTCGGGGGTCCACTCTAGCACAGATACGCAGTATTTT. This translates into CASSESGVHSSTDTQYF. The chain has TRBV10-1 and TRBJ2-3; D tentatively reads TRBD1 or TRBD2 (5 bases each). CDR3 length: 17 amino acids. Germline V gene lookup returns CDR1 WNHNN and CDR2 SYGVQD (reference sequence). Trimming pared 0 bases from V and 0 bases from J, leaving 13 bases between.

The chain links TRBV9 to TRBJ1-2; no firm D call. Germline values: CDR1 SGDLS, CDR2 YYNGEE. The CDR3 length is 15 residues. V shed 1 base and J shed 5 bases, with 15 bases lying between them. CDR3 region: CASSVSRRGHYGYTF. The CDR3 DNA reads TGTGCCAGCAGCGTATCGCGGCGGGGTCATTATGGCTACACCTTC.

The V gene is TRBV28, the J gene TRBJ1-5; a weak D match, TRBD1 (5 bases). This CDR3 region has 13 residues. Germline-derived CDR1 and CDR2 are MDHEN and SYDVKM. Deletions cut 2 bases from V and 5 bases from J, with 7 bases between. In nucleotides, the CDR3 is TGTGCCAGCAGTTTAGGGGACTATCAGCCCCAGCATTTT. Its protein product is CASSLGDYQPQHF.

This clone was observed a few times. The V gene is TRBV24-1, the J gene TRBJ2-2; D unresolved. This CDR3 spans 16 amino acids. V lost 0 bases to trimming and J lost 1 base, with 8 bases between them. CDR1 is KGHDR, CDR2 SFDVKD, per germline. The CDR3 region is CATSDLRRGNTGELFF. CDR3 DNA: TGTGCCACCAGTGATTTGCGGAGAGGGAACACCGGGGAGCTGTTTTTT.

The V and J genes are TRBV18 and TRBJ2-1; a possible D gene is TRBD2 (6 bases). The CDR3 is 16 amino acids. Germline V lookup: CDR1 KGHSH, CDR2 LQKENI. Trimming cost V 6 bases and J 3 bases, with 18 bases left between them. CDR3 amino acids: CASSTSSSGYYNEQFF. CDR3 DNA: TGTGCCAGCTCGACCTCAAGTAGCGGTTACTACAATGAGCAGTTCTTC.

The J gene is TRBJ1-2, the V gene TRBV19, with D maybe TRBD1 (6 bases). Germline V gene sequence: CDR1 LNHDA, CDR2 SQIVND (reference sequence). The CDR3 is made up of 14 amino acids. The V and J ends lost 5 bases and 6 bases respectively, with 16 bases between them. CDR3 in amino acids: CASSGGREFDGYTF. The CDR3 bases are TGTGCCAGTAGTGGGGGCAGGGAGTTTGATGGCTACACCTTC. Filled out from reference TRBV19 and TRBJ1-2, the complete variable domain reads DGGITQSPKYLFRKEGQNVTLSCEQNLNHDAMYWYRQDPGQGLRLIYYSQIVNDFQKGDIAEGYSVSREKKESFPLTVTSAQKNPTAFYLCASSGGREFDGYTFGSGTRLTVV.

The sample holds one count of this clone. The chain uses TRBV5-3 and TRBJ2-7; the D gene is possibly TRBD1 (5 bases). TRBV5-3 is flagged as an ORF with uncertain function. Trimming removed 0 bases at V and 2 bases at J, with 12 bases between. The CDR3 extends over 15 amino acids. The CDR3 DNA sequence: TGTGCCAGAAGCTTGGGCAGGGTCGAGCCCTACGAGCAGTACTTC. Encoded protein: CARSLGRVEPYEQYF.

The table lists this clone with a few counts. This chain uses TRBV4-1 with TRBJ2-3; D is undetermined. CDR1 and CDR2 (germline): MGHRA, YSYEKL. Trimming cost V 2 bases and J 4 bases, with 7 bases left between them. The CDR3 loop spans 13 amino acids. CDR3 sequence: CASSQQSADTQYF. The CDR3 DNA is TGCGCCAGCAGCCAACAGTCCGCAGATACGCAGTATTTT.

This clone has only one observation. The rearrangement uses TRBV2 and TRBJ2-1, with TRBD2 matching over 12 bases. The V gene end was trimmed by 8 bases and the J gene end by 0 bases; junction bases not matched to a gene: 11. Germline V gives CDR1 SNHLY, CDR2 FYNNEI. The CDR3 is 18 amino acids. The CDR3 loop is CASHFGLAGISSYNEQFF. The CDR3 DNA reads TGTGCCAGCCACTTTGGACTAGCGGGAATTAGCTCCTACAATGAGCAGTTCTTC.

The V call is TRBV9, the J call TRBJ1-2; a possible D gene is TRBD1 (5 bases). CDR1 and CDR2 (germline): SGDLS, YYNGEE. The CDR3 has 12 amino acids. With 4 bases removed from V and 7 bases from J, the gap between germline ends came to 11 bases. The CDR3 nucleotides are TGTGCCAGCAGCCTTAGTAGGGGTGGCTACACCTTC. Translating it yields CASSLSRGGYTF.

The chain carries TRBV15 and TRBJ1-5; TRBD1 matches 7 bases. The CDR3 covers 19 residues. The V gene's germline CDR1 is LNHNV and CDR2 YYDKDF (reference sequence). V shed 2 bases and J 0 bases; nucleotides not matched to a gene: 13. The chain's CDR3 is CATSRTPPGGEDSNQPQHF. Here the CDR3 DNA reads TGTGCCACCAGCAGAACGCCCCCAGGGGGAGAGGATAGCAATCAGCCCCAGCATTTT.